The sequence of this T cell receptor beta chain was determined in a study of regulatory T cells in long-lasting Graves disease. Turning to the study itself: Patients with new Graves' disease had used antithyroid drugs below 3 months.

Building of the TCR beta libraries involved iRepertoire HTBI primers and Arm-PCR of CDR3 regions. A single record per CDR3 protein comes from TCRdb applying MiXCR to the multiplex PCR reads. The data hold 420,000 or so distinct CDR3 sequences, with approximately 16% observed a single time. Time point specified: newly diagnosed GD, antithyroid drugs for less than 3 months. PBMC-extracted RNA yielded the TCR library. Study outcomes and limitations: The persistent group shared 3,000 or so public clonotypes, more than the 950 to 1,000 shared by new patients.

For this clonotype: Its specificity is not known.

J gave up 10 bases and V 0 bases, and 9 bases lay outside the gene matches. The CDR3 covers 15 residues. The V gene's germline CDR1 is SGDLS and CDR2 YYNGEE. This sample also belongs to another study, concerning T cells in Graves' hyperthyroidism and ophthalmopathy.

The sequence derives from a woman under 30 with Graves disease. The chain couples TRBV9 to TRBJ1-4, with 7 bases aligning to TRBD1. The sample was peripheral blood mononuclear cells (PBMCs), taken at new diagnosis, from a patient treated with antithyroid drugs. The CDR3 DNA reads as TGTGCCAGCAGCGTAGCTCCAGACAGGGCCCCAAAACTGTTTTTT. This gives the protein CASSVAPDRAPKLFF.